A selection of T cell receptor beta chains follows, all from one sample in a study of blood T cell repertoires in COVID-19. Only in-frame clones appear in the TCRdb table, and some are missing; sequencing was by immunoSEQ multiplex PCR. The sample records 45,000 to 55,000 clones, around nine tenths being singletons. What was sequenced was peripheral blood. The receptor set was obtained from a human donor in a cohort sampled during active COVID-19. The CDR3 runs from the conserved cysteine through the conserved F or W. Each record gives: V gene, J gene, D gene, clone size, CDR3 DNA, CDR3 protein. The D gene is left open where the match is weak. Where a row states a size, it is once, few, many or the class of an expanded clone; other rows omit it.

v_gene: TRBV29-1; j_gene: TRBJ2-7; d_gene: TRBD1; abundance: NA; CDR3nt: TGCAGCGTTCCCGGGACAGACTCCTACGAGCAGTACTTC; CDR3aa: CSVPGTDSYEQYF
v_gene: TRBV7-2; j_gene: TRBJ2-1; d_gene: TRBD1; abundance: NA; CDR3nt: TGTGCCAGCAGCTTACCCGTCCGGGACAGGGAAATTGACAATGAGCAGTTCTTC; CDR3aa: CASSLPVRDREIDNEQFF
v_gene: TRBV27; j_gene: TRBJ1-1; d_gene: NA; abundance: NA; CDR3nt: TGTGCCAGCAGTACCCGGGCGACGGGAGGAGCTTTCTTT; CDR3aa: CASSTRATGGAFF
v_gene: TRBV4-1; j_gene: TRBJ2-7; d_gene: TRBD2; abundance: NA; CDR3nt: TGCGCCAGCAGCCAACAGGGACTAGCGTCCTCCTACGAGCAGTACTTC; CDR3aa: CASSQQGLASSYEQYF
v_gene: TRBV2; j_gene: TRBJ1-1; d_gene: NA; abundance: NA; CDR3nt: TGTGCCAGCATAAGGCAGGAGAACACTGAAGCTTTCTTT; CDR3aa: CASIRQENTEAFF
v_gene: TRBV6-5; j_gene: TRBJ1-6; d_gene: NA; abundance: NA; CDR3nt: TGTGCCAGCAGTTTCGAAATCCCCGGGGATTCACCCCTCCACTTT; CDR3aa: CASSFEIPGDSPLHF
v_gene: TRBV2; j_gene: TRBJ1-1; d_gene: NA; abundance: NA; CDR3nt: TGTGCCAGCAGTGTTCTAGGGGCTGAAGCTTTCTTT; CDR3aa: CASSVLGAEAFF
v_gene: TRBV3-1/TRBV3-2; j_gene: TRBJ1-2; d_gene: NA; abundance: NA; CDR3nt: TGTGCCAGCAGCCAGTCGTTGGGAGGGTATGGCTACACCTTC; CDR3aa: CASSQSLGGYGYTF
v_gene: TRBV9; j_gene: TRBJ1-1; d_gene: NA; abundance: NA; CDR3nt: TGTGCCAGCAGCGTAGGGGGCGCGAACACTGAAGCTTTCTTT; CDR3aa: CASSVGGANTEAFF
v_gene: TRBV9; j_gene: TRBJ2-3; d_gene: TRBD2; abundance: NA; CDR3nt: TGTGCCAGCAGTGCTACAGGACTAGCGGGAGGCCCTACGCAGTATTTT; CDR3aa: CASSATGLAGGPTQYF
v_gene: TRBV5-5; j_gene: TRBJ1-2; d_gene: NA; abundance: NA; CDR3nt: TGTGCCAGCAGCTTGGCGGGAGCCGTCTATGGCTACACCTTC; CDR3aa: CASSLAGAVYGYTF
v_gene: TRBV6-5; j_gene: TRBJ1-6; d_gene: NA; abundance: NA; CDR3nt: TGTGCCAGCACCCAGGATTTCCCTTATAATTCACCCCTCCACTTT; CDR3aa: CASTQDFPYNSPLHF
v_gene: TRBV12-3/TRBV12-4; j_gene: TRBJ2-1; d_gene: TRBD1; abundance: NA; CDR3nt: TGTGCCAGCAGCCCCGACAGGGTCCAAGAGCAGTTCTTC; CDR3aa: CASSPDRVQEQFF
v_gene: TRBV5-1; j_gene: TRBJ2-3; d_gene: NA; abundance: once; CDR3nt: TGCGCCAGCAGACCGGGTCCTAGCACAGATACGCAGTATTTT; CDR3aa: CASRPGPSTDTQYF
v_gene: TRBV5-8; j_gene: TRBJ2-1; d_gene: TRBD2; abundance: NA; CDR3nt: TGTGCCAGCAGCTTGGGACTAGCCAAACCCAATGAGCAGTTCTTC; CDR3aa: CASSLGLAKPNEQFF
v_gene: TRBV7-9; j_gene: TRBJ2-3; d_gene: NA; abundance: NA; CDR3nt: TGTGCCAGCAGCTTAACCGGGGGCACAGATACGCAGTATTTT; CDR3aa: CASSLTGGTDTQYF
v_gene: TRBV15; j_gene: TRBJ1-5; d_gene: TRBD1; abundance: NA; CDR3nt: TGTGCCACCAGCACCTTGGACAGGGGGCATAGTCAGCCCCAGCATTTT; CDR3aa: CATSTLDRGHSQPQHF
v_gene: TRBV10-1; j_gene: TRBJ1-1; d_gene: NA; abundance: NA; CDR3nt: TGCGCCAGCAGTGTCAACAGGAACACTGAAGCTTTCTTT; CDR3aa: CASSVNRNTEAFF
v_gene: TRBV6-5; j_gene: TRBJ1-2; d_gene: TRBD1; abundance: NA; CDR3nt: TGTGCCAGCAGTTACACCGACAGGGGGAGTTATGGCTACACCTTC; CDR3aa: CASSYTDRGSYGYTF
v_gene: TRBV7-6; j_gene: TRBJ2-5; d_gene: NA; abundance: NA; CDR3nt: TGTGCCAGCAGCTTTAGAGGGAGTCGGGAAGAGACCCAGTACTTC; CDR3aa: CASSFRGSREETQYF
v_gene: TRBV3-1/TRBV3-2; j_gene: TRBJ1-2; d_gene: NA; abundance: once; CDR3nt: TGTGCCAGCAGCCAAGACGGGTCAGGGTTCTATGGCTACACCTTC; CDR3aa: CASSQDGSGFYGYTF
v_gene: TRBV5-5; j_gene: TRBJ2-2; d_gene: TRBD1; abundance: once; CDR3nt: TGTGCCAGCAGCCTACAGGGGGCGCCCACCGGGGAGCTGTTTTTT; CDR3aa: CASSLQGAPTGELFF
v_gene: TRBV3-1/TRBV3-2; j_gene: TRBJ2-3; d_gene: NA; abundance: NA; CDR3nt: TGTGCCAGCAGCCCTCGACTACAGAGGGAGGATACGCAGTATTTT; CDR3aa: CASSPRLQREDTQYF
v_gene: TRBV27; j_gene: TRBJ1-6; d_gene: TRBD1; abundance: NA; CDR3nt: TGTGCCAGCAGGACAGGGGACTCAAATTCACCCCTCCACTTT; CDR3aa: CASRTGDSNSPLHF
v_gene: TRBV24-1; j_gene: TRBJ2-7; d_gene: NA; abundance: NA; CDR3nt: TGTGCCACCACAGGTCCCTACGAGCAGTACTTC; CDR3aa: CATTGPYEQYF
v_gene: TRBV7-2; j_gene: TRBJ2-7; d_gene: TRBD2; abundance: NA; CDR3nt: TGTGCCAGCAGCTTACAGGTTGGCGGGAGGGGCGACGAGCAGTACTTC; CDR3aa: CASSLQVGGRGDEQYF
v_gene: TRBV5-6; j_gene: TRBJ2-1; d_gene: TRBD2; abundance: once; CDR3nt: TGTGCCAGCAGCTTGGACGGTAGCGGGATTTTCTACAATGAGCAGTTCTTC; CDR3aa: CASSLDGSGIFYNEQFF
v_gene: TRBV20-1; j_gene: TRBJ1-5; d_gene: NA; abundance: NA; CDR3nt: TGCAGTGCTAGTGGCAGGGGTAATCAGCCCCAGCATTTT; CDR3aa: CSASGRGNQPQHF
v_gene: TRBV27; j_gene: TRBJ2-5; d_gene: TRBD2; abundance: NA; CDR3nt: TGTGCCAGCAGACCTAGCGGGAGAGAGACCCAGTACTTC; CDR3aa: CASRPSGRETQYF
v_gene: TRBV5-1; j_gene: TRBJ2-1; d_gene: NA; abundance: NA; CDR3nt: TGCGCCAGCAGTACGCAGGGGCCCAGCTCCTACAATGAGCAGTTCTTC; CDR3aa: CASSTQGPSSYNEQFF
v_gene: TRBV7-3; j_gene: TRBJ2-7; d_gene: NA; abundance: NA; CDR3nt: TGTGCCAGCAGCTTCAATCCGGGGTACGAGCAGTACTTC; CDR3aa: CASSFNPGYEQYF
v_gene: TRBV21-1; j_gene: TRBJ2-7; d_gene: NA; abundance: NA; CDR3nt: TGTGCCAGCAGCAAAAGGGTCGGGGGGAGTAGCCAGTTCGACGAGCAGTACTTC; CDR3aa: CASSKRVGGSSQFDEQYF
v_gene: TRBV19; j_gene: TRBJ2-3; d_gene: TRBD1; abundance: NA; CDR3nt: TGTGCCAGTAGTATAGGGCCGGGACAGTCCACAGATACGCAGTATTTT; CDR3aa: CASSIGPGQSTDTQYF
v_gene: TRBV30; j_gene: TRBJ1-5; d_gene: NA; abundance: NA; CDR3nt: TGTGCCTGGAGTGTAGGGTCAGGGAGGCTCAATCAGCCCCAGCATTTT; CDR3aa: CAWSVGSGRLNQPQHF
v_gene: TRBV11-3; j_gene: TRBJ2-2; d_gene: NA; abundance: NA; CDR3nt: TGTGCCAGCAGCTTCTCCGGGAACACCGGGGAGCTGTTTTTT; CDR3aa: CASSFSGNTGELFF
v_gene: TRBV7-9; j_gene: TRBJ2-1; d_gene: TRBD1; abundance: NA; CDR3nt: TGTGCCAGCAGATCTACAGGGGGCTCGAGAAATGAGCAGTTCTTC; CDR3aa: CASRSTGGSRNEQFF
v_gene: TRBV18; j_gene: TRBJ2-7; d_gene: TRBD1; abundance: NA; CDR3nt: TGTGCCAGCTCACCCTCCGCCGGGACAGGGGCCTACGAGCAGTACTTC; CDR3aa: CASSPSAGTGAYEQYF
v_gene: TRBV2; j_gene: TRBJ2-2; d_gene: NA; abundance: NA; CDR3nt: TGTGCCAGCCGGAGTAGCGGATCGAACACCGGGGAGCTGTTTTTT; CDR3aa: CASRSSGSNTGELFF
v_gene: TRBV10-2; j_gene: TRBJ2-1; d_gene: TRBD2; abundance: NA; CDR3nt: TGCGCCAGCAGTGAACCGGGACTAGCGGGAAGCAATGAGCAGTTCTTC; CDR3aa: CASSEPGLAGSNEQFF
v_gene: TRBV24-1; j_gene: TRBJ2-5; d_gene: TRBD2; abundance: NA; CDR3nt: TGTGCCACCAGTGAAGGGAGGGGTGGGTTAAACCAAGAGACCCAGTACTTC; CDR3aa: CATSEGRGGLNQETQYF
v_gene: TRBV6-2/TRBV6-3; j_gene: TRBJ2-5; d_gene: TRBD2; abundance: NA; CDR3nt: TGTGCCAGCAGTTTGGCGGGAGAAGGAGAGACCCAGTACTTC; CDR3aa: CASSLAGEGETQYF
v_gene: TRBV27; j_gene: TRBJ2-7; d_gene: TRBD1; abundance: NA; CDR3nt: TGTGCCAGCAGTTCGGGACAGGGCTACGAGCAGTACTTC; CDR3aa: CASSSGQGYEQYF
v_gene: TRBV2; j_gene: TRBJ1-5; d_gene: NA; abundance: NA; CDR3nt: TGTGCCAGCACCTCCGGGGGATATAGCAATCAGCCCCAGCATTTT; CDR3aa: CASTSGGYSNQPQHF
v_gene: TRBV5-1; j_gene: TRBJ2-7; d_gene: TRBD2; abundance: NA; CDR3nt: TGCGCCAGCAGCCTGGCGGGGGCGGGAGGGCCGAACGAGCAGTACTTC; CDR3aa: CASSLAGAGGPNEQYF
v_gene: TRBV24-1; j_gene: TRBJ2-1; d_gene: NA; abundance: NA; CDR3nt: TGTGCCACCAGTGGGGCTCCATCCTACAATGAGCAGTTCTTC; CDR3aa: CATSGAPSYNEQFF
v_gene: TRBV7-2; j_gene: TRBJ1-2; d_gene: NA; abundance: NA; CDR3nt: TGTGCCAGCAGCTTAGTACAGCCTTTAAACTATGGCTACACCTTC; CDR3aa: CASSLVQPLNYGYTF
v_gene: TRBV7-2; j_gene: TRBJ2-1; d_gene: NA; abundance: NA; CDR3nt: TGTGCCAGCAGCTTAGTGGGTCGAGCGGTGGGTCCGTACAATGAGCAGTTCTTC; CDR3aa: CASSLVGRAVGPYNEQFF
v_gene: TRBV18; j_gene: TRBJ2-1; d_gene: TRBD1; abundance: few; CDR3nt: TGTGCCAGCTCACAGGACAGGTTCGGTGAGCAGTTCTTC; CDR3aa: CASSQDRFGEQFF
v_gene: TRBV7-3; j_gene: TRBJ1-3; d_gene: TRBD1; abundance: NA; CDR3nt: TGTGCCAGCAGCTTAACGGGGACAGGTGGAAACACCATATATTTT; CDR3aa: CASSLTGTGGNTIYF
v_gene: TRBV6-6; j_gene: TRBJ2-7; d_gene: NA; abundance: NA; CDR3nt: TGTGCCAGCAGTACCAGGGTATCCTACGAGCAGTACTTC; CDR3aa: CASSTRVSYEQYF
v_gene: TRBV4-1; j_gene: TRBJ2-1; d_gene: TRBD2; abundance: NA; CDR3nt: TGCGCCAGCAGCCAAGGCAGGCTAGCGGGGGGTGAGCAGTTCTTC; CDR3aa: CASSQGRLAGGEQFF
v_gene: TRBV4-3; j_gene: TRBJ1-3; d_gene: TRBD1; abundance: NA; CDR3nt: TGCGCCAGCAGCCGCACACCGGGACAGGGACCGGGAAACACCATATATTTT; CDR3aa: CASSRTPGQGPGNTIYF
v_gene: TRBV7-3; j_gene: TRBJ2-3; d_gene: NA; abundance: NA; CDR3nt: TGTGCCAGCAGCTTATACAGGACAGATACGCAGTATTTT; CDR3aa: CASSLYRTDTQYF
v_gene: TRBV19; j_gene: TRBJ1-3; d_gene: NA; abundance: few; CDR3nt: TGTGCCAGTAGTCCGACAGCTGGAAACACCATATATTTT; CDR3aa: CASSPTAGNTIYF